The 26 T cell receptor beta chains in this list originate from one sample, sequenced in a study of shared clonotypes between healthy human individuals. This table comes from immunoSEQ multiplex PCR, and its TCRdb copy is limited to in-frame clones, with some not included. The profile shows roughly 640,000 clones, 74% of them singletons. Sequencing was performed on memory CD4+ T cells sorted from blood. Subset defined: CD45RA-negative fraction. These receptors were collected from a woman younger than 45 in good health.

A word on this clone: Other nucleotide sequences in the sample specify the same CDR3. This rearrangement joins TRBV19 to TRBJ2-3; 8 nucleotides match TRBD2. J gave up 2 bases and V 5 bases, and 3 bases lay outside the gene matches. Germline CDR1 LNHDA, CDR2 SQIVND (reference sequence). The CDR3 runs 14 residues. CDR3 DNA sequence: TGTGCCAGTAGTGTAGCGGGATCCACAGATACGCAGTATTTT. Its protein product is CASSVAGSTDTQYF.

J is TRBJ2-1 and V is TRBV5-1, with no clear D. The germline V gene has CDR1 SGHRS and CDR2 YFSETQ. The CDR3 contains 12 residues. The germline V and J ends were trimmed by 2 bases and 8 bases, with 8 bases remaining between them. The CDR3 DNA is TGCGCCAGCAGCTTTCTAGATGATGAGCAGTTCTTC. It is translated as CASSFLDDEQFF.

This clone was seen a few times. V and J are TRBV28 and TRBJ2-1, with 9 bases aligning to TRBD2. The CDR3 runs to 16 residues. In germline, CDR1 is MDHEN, CDR2 SYDVKM. The ends lost 6 bases at V and 7 bases at J; junction bases unmatched: 13. CDR3 nucleotide sequence: TGTGCCAGCAGCTTAAGCGGGACTAGCAGGAGGAATGAGCAGTTCTTC. Translation: CASSLSGTSRRNEQFF. Supplemented by reference TRBV28 and TRBJ2-1, the full variable domain reads DVKVTQSSRYLVKRTGEKVFLECVQDMDHENMFWYRQDPGLGLRLIYFSYDVKMKEKGDIPEGYSVSREKKERFSLILESASTNQTSMYLCASSLSGTSRRNEQFFGPGTRLTVL.

The V call is TRBV7-8, the J call TRBJ2-7; TRBD2 aligns across 13 bases. This CDR3 comprises 16 residues. CDR1 is SGHVS, CDR2 FQNEAQ, per germline. V lost 4 bases, J lost 5 bases, and 8 bases stayed unmatched. The CDR3 is CASSSRDGLAGDEQYF. CDR3 sequence (DNA): TGTGCCAGCAGCTCGCGCGACGGACTAGCGGGAGACGAGCAGTACTTC.

This chain joins TRBV15 and TRBJ1-2; no clear D. The CDR3 spans 13 residues. The germline CDR1 and CDR2 sequences are LNHNV and YYDKDF (reference sequence). V was cut by 3 bases and J by 2 bases, with 7 bases left in between. The DNA of the CDR3 is TGTGCCACCAGCAGCAACAGAAACTATGGCTACACCTTC. Protein: CATSSNRNYGYTF.

The count of this clone is one. This sequence joins TRBV15 and TRBJ2-7; the match to TRBD1 covers 7 bases. CDR1 is LNHNV, CDR2 YYDKDF, per germline (reference sequence). CDR3 length equals 14 residues. The V and J ends lost 1 base and 2 bases, in that order; junction bases with no gene match: 2. The CDR3: CATSRVDRAYEQYF. The CDR3 DNA reads as TGTGCCACCAGCAGAGTAGACAGGGCCTACGAGCAGTACTTC.

CDR3 sequence (DNA): TGTGCCAGCAGCGTAGAGGCTAGTTTAAACTTGATGGCGCAGTATTTT. Its translation is CASSVEASLNLMAQYF. The chain recombines TRBV9 with TRBJ2-3; D is unclear. The CDR3 is 16 residues long. Germline CDR1 is SGDLS and CDR2 is YYNGEE. V lost 0 bases to trimming and J lost 10 bases, with 21 bases between them.

This clone was counted a few times. Other DNA sequences in this specimen translate into the identical CDR3. The chain is built from TRBV4-1 and TRBJ2-3; D is uncertain. The CDR3 extends over 15 amino acids. Germline V gene lookup returns CDR1 MGHRA and CDR2 YSYEKL. Trimming took 0 bases from V and 0 from J, leaving 7 bases between them. CDR3 nucleotides: TGCGCCAGCAGCCAAGATCCCGTAAGCACAGATACGCAGTATTTT. Amino acids: CASSQDPVSTDTQYF.

This chain joins TRBV28 and TRBJ1-5; the D is unclear. V lost 3 bases to trimming and J lost 6 bases, with 12 bases between them. This CDR3 contains 14 residues. CDR1 and CDR2 from the germline V gene are MDHEN and SYDVKM. The CDR3 loop is CASSFITRGQPQHF. CDR3 in DNA: TGTGCCAGCAGTTTCATTACCCGGGGTCAGCCCCAGCATTTT. The whole variable domain, filled in from reference TRBV28 and TRBJ1-5, reads DVKVTQSSRYLVKRTGEKVFLECVQDMDHENMFWYRQDPGLGLRLIYFSYDVKMKEKGDIPEGYSVSREKKERFSLILESASTNQTSMYLCASSFITRGQPQHFGDGTRLSIL.

This chain joins TRBV28 and TRBJ1-3; D gene ambiguous. CDR1 and CDR2 from the germline V gene are MDHEN and SYDVKM. Trimming pared 4 bases from V and 0 bases from J, leaving 7 bases between. There are 14 residues in the CDR3. The chain's CDR3 is CASSSGGSGNTIYF. Here the CDR3 DNA reads TGTGCCAGCAGTTCCGGAGGCTCTGGAAACACCATATATTTT.

The genes are TRBV15 and TRBJ1-5; D perhaps matches TRBD1 (6 bases). Germline-derived CDR1 and CDR2 are LNHNV and YYDKDF (reference sequence). V lost 0 bases and J lost 4, with 16 bases in between. The CDR3 totals 17 residues. The CDR3 loop reads CATSRELQGIRNQPQHF. The CDR3 DNA follows: TGTGCCACCAGCAGAGAACTCCAGGGGATTAGGAATCAGCCCCAGCATTTT. Full variable domain (remainder filled in from reference TRBV15 and TRBJ1-5): DAMVIQNPRYQVTQFGKPVTLSCSQTLNHNVMYWYQQKSSQAPKLLFHYYDKDFNNEADTPDNFQSRRPNTSFCFLDIRSPGLGDTAMYLCATSRELQGIRNQPQHFGDGTRLSIL.

This chain uses TRBV6-1 with TRBJ1-2; D remains unclear. The CDR3 sequence is 15 residues long. The germline V gene has CDR1 MNHNS and CDR2 SASEGT. V lost 7 bases and J lost 0, with 15 bases in between. CDR3 sequence reads: CASTSSPVANYGYTF. The CDR3 coding sequence is TGTGCCAGCACCAGTTCGCCCGTAGCTAACTATGGCTACACCTTC.

The chain employs TRBV5-1 and TRBJ1-2; the D gene is possibly TRBD1 (5 bases). Germline CDR1 is SGHRS and CDR2 is YFSETQ. Trimming pared 4 bases from V and 1 base from J, leaving 8 bases between. The CDR3 has 13 amino acids. The CDR3: CASSPQDNYGYTF. CDR3 in DNA: TGCGCCAGCAGCCCACAGGATAACTATGGCTACACCTTC.

The chain combines TRBV7-2 with TRBJ2-1; D is ambiguous. Trimming cost V 3 bases and J 0 bases, with 9 bases left between them. From germline, CDR1 is SGHTA and CDR2 FQGNSA. This CDR3 is built from 15 residues. The CDR3 DNA reads as TGTGCCAGCAGCTTTTCGGTATACTCCTACAATGAGCAGTTCTTC. Protein product: CASSFSVYSYNEQFF. The variable domain in full, with the rest retrieved from reference TRBV7-2 and TRBJ2-1, is GAGVSQSPSNKVTEKGKDVELRCDPISGHTALYWYRQSLGQGLEFLIYFQGNSAPDKSGLPSDRFSAERTGGSVSTLTIQRTQQEDSAVYLCASSFSVYSYNEQFFGPGTRLTVL.

This chain uses TRBV2 with TRBJ2-5; 9 bases fit TRBD2. CDR3 length: 14 amino acids. J gave up 2 bases and V 4 bases, and 2 bases lay outside the gene matches. Germline V gives CDR1 SNHLY, CDR2 FYNNEI. CDR3 in amino acids: CASSALAGQETQYF. The CDR3 DNA sequence: TGTGCCAGCAGTGCCCTAGCGGGGCAAGAGACCCAGTACTTC.

V and J are TRBV28 and TRBJ2-2; 12 bases match TRBD2. This CDR3 has 14 residues. CDR1 and CDR2 (germline): MDHEN, SYDVKM. J gave up 7 bases and V 6 bases, and 3 bases lay outside the gene matches. The CDR3 protein is CASSSSGRGGELFF. The CDR3 DNA sequence: TGTGCCAGCAGCTCTAGCGGGAGGGGCGGGGAGCTGTTTTTT.

The chain has TRBV18 and TRBJ1-6; 7 nucleotides align to TRBD1. V was pared by 6 bases and J by 6 bases, with 5 bases of the junction left unmatched. The CDR3 has 14 residues. The germline V gene has CDR1 KGHSH and CDR2 LQKENI. The CDR3 reads CASSRDSRNSPLHF. CDR3 nucleotide sequence: TGTGCCAGCTCGCGGGACAGCCGTAATTCACCCCTCCACTTT.

V usage is TRBV9 and J usage is TRBJ2-1; 7 bases map to TRBD2. With V trimmed by 4 bases and J by 6 bases, 19 bases remained unmatched. This CDR3 has 18 amino acids. Germline lookup yields CDR1 SGDLS and CDR2 YYNGEE. The CDR3 loop is CASSPRTSGMSLINEQFF. The CDR3 DNA follows: TGTGCCAGCAGCCCCCGAACGAGCGGGATGAGTCTAATCAATGAGCAGTTCTTC.

The chain couples TRBV7-6 to TRBJ1-3; weak D call: TRBD1 (5 bases). CDR3 size: 17 residues. Germline assignment: CDR1 SGHVS and CDR2 FNYEAQ. Trimming took 5 bases from V and 0 from J, leaving 17 bases between them. CDR3 nucleotides: TGTGCCAGCAGCCCGGGGGTGCCAGACAGCTCTGGAAACACCATATATTTT. Amino acids: CASSPGVPDSSGNTIYF.

V and J are TRBV28 and TRBJ1-2; D is perhaps TRBD1 (6 bases). Between the trimmed V and J ends, which lost 7 bases and 0 bases, there was a span of 12 bases. Per the germline V gene, CDR1 is MDHEN and CDR2 is SYDVKM. This CDR3 contains 14 residues. The CDR3 is CASNRGTTNYGYTF. CDR3 coding DNA: TGTGCCAGCAACCGCGGGACAACTAACTATGGCTACACCTTC.

The V call is TRBV6-1, the J call TRBJ2-7, with D perhaps being TRBD1 or TRBD2 (5 bases each). The germline V and J ends were trimmed by 3 bases and 2 bases, with 11 bases remaining between them. CDR1 is MNHNS and CDR2 is SASEGT in the germline V gene. CDR3 length: 14 residues. The CDR3 region is CASSDSSGPYEQYF. CDR3 coding DNA: TGTGCCAGCAGTGACTCCTCGGGGCCCTACGAGCAGTACTTC.

The chain recombines TRBV7-6 with TRBJ1-2; 8 bases agree with TRBD1. The CDR3 extends over 17 amino acids. Germline trimming cut 1 base from V and 2 bases from J; bases unmatched to any gene: 9. CDR1 is SGHVS and CDR2 is FNYEAQ in the germline V gene. The CDR3 is CASSLGTGFYSNYGYTF. In DNA form, the CDR3 reads TGTGCCAGCAGCTTAGGGACAGGGTTCTACTCCAACTATGGCTACACCTTC.

The CDR3: CASSTRQGGGNTEAFF. The CDR3, as DNA: TGTGCCAGCAGTACCCGACAGGGAGGCGGGAACACTGAAGCTTTCTTT. The chain couples TRBV28 to TRBJ1-1; 7 bases fit TRBD1. J gave up 1 base and V 5 bases, and 10 bases lay outside the gene matches. Germline values: CDR1 MDHEN, CDR2 SYDVKM. The CDR3 loop spans 16 amino acids.

The chain has TRBV19 and TRBJ1-5; 9 nucleotides match TRBD1. The CDR3 is made up of 14 amino acids. Trimming cost V 5 bases and J 7 bases; bases outside gene matches: 6. CDR1 LNHDA and CDR2 SQIVND come from the germline V gene (reference sequence). For the CDR3, the DNA is TGTGCCAGTAGTTTTACAGGGGGCGGGCAGCCCCAGCATTTT. Protein sequence: CASSFTGGGQPQHF.

The chain couples TRBV19 to TRBJ1-2; D uncertain. The V gene's germline CDR1 is LNHDA and CDR2 SQIVND (reference sequence). V shed 6 bases and J shed 8 bases, with 13 bases lying between them. CDR3 length equals 12 residues. CDR3 sequence reads: CASSRPARGYTF. DNA for the CDR3: TGTGCCAGTAGCAGACCTGCGAGGGGCTACACCTTC.

The genes are TRBV4-2 and TRBJ1-2; no reliable D call. The CDR3 covers 15 residues. Germline V gene data show CDR1 as LGHNA and CDR2 as YNFKEQ. Trimming took 0 bases from V and 0 from J, leaving 8 bases between them. CDR3 bases: TGTGCCAGCAGCCAAGATCAACTGACTAACTATGGCTACACCTTC. Encoded protein: CASSQDQLTNYGYTF.